These T cell receptor beta chains were read from a single sample in a study of T cells in Graves' hyperthyroidism and ophthalmopathy. A single record per CDR3 protein comes from TCRdb applying MiXCR to the multiplex PCR reads. The sample lists approximately 700,000 distinct CDR3 sequences; just under 45% were seen once. The specimen sequenced was peripheral blood or thyroid tissue (not recorded which). The source of these receptors is an adult man with Graves' disease, either hyperthyroidism or ophthalmopathy (not recorded which). Each CDR3 is given with its conserved first and last residue. D genes are given only for firm matches. Clone size is stated in some rows and not others, as once, few, many or a class when expanded.

TRBV16	TRBJ1-2	.	many	TGTGCCAGCAGCCAAGGACACAACTATGGCTACACCTTC	CASSQGHNYGYTF
TRBV10-3	TRBJ1-1	.	.	TGTGCCAGCAAGCACAGGGAGGCGAACACTGAAGCTTTCTTT	CASKHREANTEAFF
TRBV25-1	TRBJ1-2	TRBD1	once	TGTGCCAGCGCGGAACGACAGGGGGCAAATGGCTACACCTTC	CASAERQGANGYTF
TRBV10-3	TRBJ1-5	.	many	TGTGCCACCAGACGGGACAATCAGCCCCAGCATTTT	CATRRDNQPQHF
TRBV10-3	TRBJ1-6	.	few	TGTGCCATCAGGGACAGCTCCTATAATTCACCCCTCCACTTT	CAIRDSSYNSPLHF
TRBV12-3/TRBV12-4	TRBJ1-2	.	many	TGTGCCAGCAGCGGGCCAAGCTATGGCTACACCTTC	CASSGPSYGYTF
TRBV14	TRBJ1-6	.	few	TGTGCCAGCAGCCAGGACAGCCTCCTCCTCCACTTT	CASSQDSLLLHF
TRBV28	TRBJ1-2	.	.	TGTGCCAGCAGTAAAAGACAGTATGGCTACACCTTC	CASSKRQYGYTF
TRBV9	TRBJ1-2	.	.	TGTGCCAGCATGGGCGCGGGCTACACCTTC	CASMGAGYTF
TRBV29-1	TRBJ1-2	TRBD1	.	TGCAGCGTTGAAGGCAGAGACAGGGTTGGTTATGGCTACACCTTC	CSVEGRDRVGYGYTF
TRBV9	TRBJ1-4	.	many	TGTGCCAGCAGCTCCTCAGGCGGAGGGGCTAATGAAAAACTGTTTTTT	CASSSSGGGANEKLFF
TRBV9	TRBJ2-7	.	few	TGTGCCAGCAGCGTAGCCCCAGGGTTTGGCTACGAGCAGTACTTC	CASSVAPGFGYEQYF
TRBV7-9	TRBJ1-1	TRBD1	few	TGTGCCAGCAGTGACAGGGGGGGGAACACTGAAGCTTTCTTT	CASSDRGGNTEAFF
TRBV7-9	TRBJ2-7	TRBD1	few	TGTGCCAGCAGGGACAGGGACAGGGGGGACTACGAGCAGTACTTC	CASRDRDRGDYEQYF
TRBV5-1	TRBJ1-3	.	.	TGCGCCAGCAGCTTGGGTTGGGCCTCTGGAAACACCATATATTTT	CASSLGWASGNTIYF
TRBV24-1	TRBJ1-5	.	.	TGTGCCAACAAAGTACCGGGACACCAGCATTTT	CANKVPGHQHF
TRBV7-8	TRBJ1-6	TRBD1	few	TGTGCCAGCATCCGAGACAGGGGTTACAATTCACCCCTCCACTTT	CASIRDRGYNSPLHF
TRBV7-9	TRBJ1-6	.	many	TGTGCCAGCAGCTTACTCGGTATTGGCTCACCCCTCCACTTT	CASSLLGIGSPLHF
TRBV10-3	TRBJ2-3	TRBD1	once	TGTGCCATCAGTGTGGGACAGCCCACAGATACGCAGTATTTT	CAISVGQPTDTQYF
TRBV7-3	TRBJ1-4	.	.	TGTGCCAGCCGTGACGCCAAGGATGAAAAACTGTTTTTT	CASRDAKDEKLFF
TRBV7-9	TRBJ2-5	.	.	TGTGCCAGCAGCGGGAGCGGGCCGGAAGGGACCCAGTACTTC	CASSGSGPEGTQYF
TRBV9	TRBJ2-6	.	.	TGTGCTCAGTCACAGATCCACTCTGGGGCCAACGTCCTGACTTTC	CAQSQIHSGANVLTF
TRBV20-1	TRBJ1-2	.	few	TGCAGTGCTATTTGGGTCGACTATGGCTACACCTTC	CSAIWVDYGYTF
TRBV2	TRBJ1-4	TRBD1	.	TGTGCCAGCAGCGTACAGGGGGCTAATGAAAAACTGTTTTTT	CASSVQGANEKLFF
TRBV20-1	TRBJ1-1	TRBD1	.	TGCAGTGCTAGACCCAGGGGGCGAAACACTGAAGCTTTCTTT	CSARPRGRNTEAFF
TRBV2	TRBJ1-2	.	few	TGTGCCAGCAGTGAAGCCCTAGGGGTTCCGGACTATGGCTACACCTTC	CASSEALGVPDYGYTF
TRBV29-1	TRBJ2-7	.	.	TGCAGCGTTGAAGTGGGGTACTACGAGCAGTACTTC	CSVEVGYYEQYF
TRBV25-1	TRBJ1-6	TRBD1	.	TGTGCCAGCCGCGGGACAGGCCTTTACCACTTT	CASRGTGLYHF
TRBV10-3	TRBJ2-7	.	.	TGTGCCAGCAGAGAGGGGGGACCCCCCTACGAGCAGTACTTC	CASREGGPPYEQYF
TRBV7-9	TRBJ2-2	TRBD1	.	TGTGCCAGCAGCCAAGATGTTCAGGGGGCGCCCGGGGAGCTGTTTTTT	CASSQDVQGAPGELFF
TRBV15	TRBJ1-1	TRBD1	many	TGTGCCACCAGCAGATCGGGACAGGGTTCCACTGAAGCTTTCTTT	CATSRSGQGSTEAFF
TRBV29-1	TRBJ1-2	.	.	TGCAGCCCCACGACAGGTAGTAACTATGGCTACACCTTC	CSPTTGSNYGYTF
TRBV2	TRBJ1-6	.	many	TGTGCCAGCAGTGAGCTTCGGGTCTTTAATTCACCCCTCCACTTT	CASSELRVFNSPLHF